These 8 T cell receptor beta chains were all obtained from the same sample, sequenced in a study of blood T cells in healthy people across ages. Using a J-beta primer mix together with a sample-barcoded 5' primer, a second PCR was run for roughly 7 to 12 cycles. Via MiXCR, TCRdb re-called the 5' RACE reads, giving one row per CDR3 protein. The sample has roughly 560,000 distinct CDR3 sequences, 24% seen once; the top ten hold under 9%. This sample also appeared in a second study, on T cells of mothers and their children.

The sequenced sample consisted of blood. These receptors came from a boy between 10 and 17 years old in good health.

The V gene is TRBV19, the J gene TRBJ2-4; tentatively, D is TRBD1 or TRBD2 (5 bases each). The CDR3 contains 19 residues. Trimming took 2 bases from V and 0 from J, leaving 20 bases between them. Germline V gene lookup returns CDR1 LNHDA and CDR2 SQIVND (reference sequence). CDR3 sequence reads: CASSITGPASSLAKNIQYF. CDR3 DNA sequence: TGTGCCAGTAGTATAACGGGACCAGCGAGTTCCTTAGCCAAAAACATTCAGTACTTC.

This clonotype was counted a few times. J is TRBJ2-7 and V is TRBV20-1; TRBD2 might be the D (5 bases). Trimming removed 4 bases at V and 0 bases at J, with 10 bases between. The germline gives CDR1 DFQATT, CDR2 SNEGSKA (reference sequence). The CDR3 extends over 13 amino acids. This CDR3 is CSAMVRGSYEQYF. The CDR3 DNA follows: TGCAGTGCTATGGTTCGGGGCTCCTACGAGCAGTACTTC.

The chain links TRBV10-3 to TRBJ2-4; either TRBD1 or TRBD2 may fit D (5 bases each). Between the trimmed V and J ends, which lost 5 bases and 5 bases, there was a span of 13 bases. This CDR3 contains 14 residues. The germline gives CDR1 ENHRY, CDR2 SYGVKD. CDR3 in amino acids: CAISQGAGENIQYF. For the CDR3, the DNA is TGTGCCATCAGTCAGGGAGCTGGCGAAAACATTCAGTACTTC.

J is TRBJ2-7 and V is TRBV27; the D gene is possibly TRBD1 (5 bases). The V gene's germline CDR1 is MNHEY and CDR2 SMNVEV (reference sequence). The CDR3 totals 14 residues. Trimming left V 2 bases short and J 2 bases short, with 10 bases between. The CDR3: CASSLRGPTYEQYV. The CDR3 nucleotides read TGTGCCAGCAGTTTAAGGGGTCCCACCTACGAGCAGTACGTC.

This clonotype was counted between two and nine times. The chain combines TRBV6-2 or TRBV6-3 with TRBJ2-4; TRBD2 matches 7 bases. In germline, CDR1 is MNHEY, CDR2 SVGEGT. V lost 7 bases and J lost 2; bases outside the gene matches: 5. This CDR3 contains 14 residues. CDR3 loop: CASTQTSSKNIQYF. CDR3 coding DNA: TGTGCCAGCACCCAGACTAGCTCCAAAAACATTCAGTACTTC.

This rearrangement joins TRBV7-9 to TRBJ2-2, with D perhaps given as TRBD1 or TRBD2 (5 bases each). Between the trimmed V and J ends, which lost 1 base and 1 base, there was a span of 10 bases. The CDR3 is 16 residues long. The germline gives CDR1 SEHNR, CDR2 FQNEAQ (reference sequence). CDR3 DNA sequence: TGTGCCAGCAGCTTAGATGGGGGACGGAACACCGGGGAGCTGTTTTTT. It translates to CASSLDGGRNTGELFF.

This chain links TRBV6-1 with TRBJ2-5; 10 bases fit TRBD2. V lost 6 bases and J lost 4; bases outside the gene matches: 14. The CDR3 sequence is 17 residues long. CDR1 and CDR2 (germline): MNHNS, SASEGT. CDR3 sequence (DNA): TGTGCCAGCAGCCACCGGACTAGCGGTCCACAGCCAGAGACCCAGTACTTC. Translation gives CASSHRTSGPQPETQYF.

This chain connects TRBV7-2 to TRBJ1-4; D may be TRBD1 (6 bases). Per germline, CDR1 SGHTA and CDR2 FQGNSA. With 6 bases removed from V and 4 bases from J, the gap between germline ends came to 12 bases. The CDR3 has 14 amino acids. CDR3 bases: TGTACCAGCAGGGTTGGGACACATAATGAAAAACTGTTTTTT. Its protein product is CTSRVGTHNEKLFF.